The 27 T cell receptor beta chains below all came from one sample that was sequenced in a study of OX40 agonist ivuxolimab in advanced cancers. Sequencing was performed with immunoSEQ multiplex PCR; in TCRdb, only in-frame clones are kept and a portion is missing. The sample lists 45,000 to 70,000 clones, more than 80% occurring once. Sequencing used CD4+ or CD8+ T cells sorted from blood, obtained in a trial of the OX40 agonist ivuxolimab. The receptors were gathered from an adult with an advanced solid tumor such as melanoma, head and neck, liver or kidney cancer.

With respect to this clone: One end of the junction fails to match germline, which may point to a read error. The chain links TRBV13 to TRBJ2-1; D tentatively reads TRBD1 or TRBD2 (5 bases each). The V gene's germline CDR1 is PRHDT and CDR2 FYEKMQ (reference sequence). The CDR3 contains 13 residues. CDR3 amino acids: CASSWDPGQARVF. The CDR3 nucleotides are TGTGCCAGCAGCTGGGACCCGGGTCAAGCTCGGGTCTTC.

Concerning this clone: A much more abundant neighbour one base away suggests this may be a read error. The same CDR3 is also encoded by other DNA sequences in this sample. V gene TRBV5-4 combines with J gene TRBJ2-5; 11 nucleotides match TRBD1. CDR1 is SGHNT and CDR2 is YYREEE in the germline V gene (reference sequence). V was pared by 4 bases and J by 2 bases, with 1 base of the junction left unmatched. The CDR3 loop spans 14 amino acids. In DNA form, the CDR3 reads TGTGCCAGCAGCAGGGACAGGGGGCAAGAGACCCAGTACTTC. This translates into CASSRDRGQETQYF.

This chain connects TRBV28 to TRBJ1-2; D is undetermined. The CDR3 is 13 amino acids. With 3 bases removed from V and 5 bases from J, the gap between germline ends came to 10 bases. Germline V gene lookup returns CDR1 MDHEN and CDR2 SYDVKM. This chain's CDR3 is CASSLGPRYGYTF. CDR3 nucleotide sequence: TGTGCCAGCAGTTTGGGCCCGAGGTATGGCTACACCTTC.

The V gene is TRBV13, the J gene TRBJ2-3, with 8 positions matching TRBD1. The J segment lost 0 bases and the V segment lost 1 base, leaving 0 bases of the junction unmatched. The CDR3 runs to 15 residues. From germline, CDR1 is PRHDT and CDR2 FYEKMQ (reference sequence). This CDR3 reads CASSLDRGSTDTQYF. The CDR3 coding sequence is TGTGCCAGCAGCTTAGACAGGGGGAGCACAGATACGCAGTATTTT.

The J gene is TRBJ2-1, the V gene TRBV6-1; TRBD1 agrees at 9 bases. The V and J ends lost 4 bases and 10 bases, in that order; junction bases with no gene match: 17. The CDR3 has 17 amino acids. Germline CDR1 reads MNHNS; CDR2 reads SASEGT. The CDR3 loop reads CASSAMPPGTGSPEQFF. Written as DNA, the CDR3 is TGTGCCAGCAGTGCCATGCCCCCCGGGACAGGGTCCCCCGAGCAGTTCTTC.

This clone was detected only a few times. In DNA, the CDR3 is TGTGCCATCAGTGGGGCGGATGCCACTGAAGCTTTCTTT. It specifies CAISGADATEAFF. The chain recombines TRBV10-3 with TRBJ1-1; D gene uncertain. The CDR3 has 13 amino acids. CDR1 and CDR2 (germline): ENHRY, SYGVKD. Trimming removed 4 bases at V and 4 bases at J, with 10 bases between.

The chain joins TRBV5-4 to TRBJ2-4, with D possibly called TRBD1 or TRBD2 (6 bases each). Trimming took 4 bases from V and 4 from J, leaving 18 bases between them. The germline V gene has CDR1 SGHNT and CDR2 YYREEE (reference sequence). The CDR3 is 16 residues long. The CDR3 is CASSPRDPGAKNIQYF. CDR3 in DNA: TGTGCCAGCAGCCCGCGGGACCCGGGGGCTAAAAACATTCAGTACTTC.

The chain carries TRBV5-1 and TRBJ2-3; 11 nucleotides align to TRBD2. V lost 4 bases and J lost 8; bases outside the gene matches: 9. Looked up from germline, CDR1 is SGHRS and CDR2 is YFSETQ. The CDR3 consists of 15 residues. CDR3 nucleotides: TGCGCCAGCAGCCCAACTAGCGGGAGTTTGGGTACGCAGTATTTT. Translation gives CASSPTSGSLGTQYF.

The V gene is TRBV2, the J gene TRBJ2-1, with 9 bases aligning to TRBD2. V trimming: 4 bases; J trimming: 9 bases; junction bases outside the gene matches: 7. This CDR3 contains 14 residues. Germline lookup yields CDR1 SNHLY and CDR2 FYNNEI. The CDR3 DNA is TGTGCCAGCAGTGCGGGACTAGCTGAGGGTGAGCAGTTCTTC. It translates to CASSAGLAEGEQFF.

The CDR3 protein is CASSAGGADTDTQYF. The CDR3 bases are TGCGCCAGCAGCGCTGGCGGGGCGGACACAGATACGCAGTATTTT. This chain links TRBV5-1 with TRBJ2-3; D possibly corresponds to TRBD2 (6 bases). The CDR3 runs 15 residues. Deletions cut 4 bases from V and 2 bases from J, with 14 bases between. Germline-derived CDR1 and CDR2 are SGHRS and YFSETQ.

This chain's CDR3 is CAWKGKQDQPQHF. The CDR3 DNA sequence: TGTGCCTGGAAGGGGAAACAGGACCAGCCCCAGCATTTT. This chain uses TRBV30 with TRBJ1-5; a weak D match, TRBD1 (5 bases). The CDR3 loop spans 13 amino acids. Germline CDR1 GTSNPN, CDR2 SVGIG (reference sequence). V lost 4 bases and J lost 7, with 14 bases in between.

The rearrangement uses TRBV4-2 and TRBJ1-1, with 9 bases aligning to TRBD1. J lost 3 bases, V lost 4 bases, and 3 bases had no gene match. CDR1 is LGHNA and CDR2 is YNFKEQ in the germline V gene. The CDR3 consists of 14 residues. CDR3 protein: CASSLQGADTEAFF. The CDR3 region has the DNA TGTGCCAGCAGCCTACAGGGGGCAGACACTGAAGCTTTCTTT.

The chain uses TRBV30 and TRBJ1-1, with TRBD1 as a possible D gene (6 bases). Deletions cut 3 bases from V and 1 base from J, with 15 bases between. CDR1 and CDR2 from the germline V gene are GTSNPN and SVGIG (reference sequence). CDR3 length equals 15 residues. The CDR3, as DNA: TGTGCCTGGAGCCGCTGGGCAGGGGAGAACACTGAAGCTTTCTTT. It encodes CAWSRWAGENTEAFF.

A single count supports this clone. The genes are TRBV28 and TRBJ1-1; D not certain. Germline V gives CDR1 MDHEN, CDR2 SYDVKM. The V end was cut by 8 bases, the J end by 1 base, with 5 bases between. This CDR3 comprises 11 residues. CDR3 DNA sequence: TGTGCCAGCTACAGGAACACTGAAGCTTTCTTT. Its translation is CASYRNTEAFF.

The CDR3 protein is CASSYSSGLNEQFF. CDR3 bases: TGTGCCAGCAGTTACTCGAGCGGGCTCAATGAGCAGTTCTTC. The J gene is TRBJ2-1, the V gene TRBV6-6, with D possibly being TRBD2 (6 bases). Trimming stripped 0 bases from V and 6 bases from J, with 9 bases between. The CDR3 contains 14 residues. CDR1 and CDR2 from the germline V gene are MNHNY and SVGAGI (reference sequence).

This sequence joins TRBV6-1 and TRBJ2-5; D ambiguous. Trimming cost V 2 bases and J 5 bases, with 6 bases left between them. The CDR3 is 12 residues long. Germline loops: CDR1 MNHNS, CDR2 SASEGT. The CDR3 is CASSELGETQYF. The DNA of the CDR3 is TGTGCCAGCAGTGAATTGGGGGAGACCCAGTACTTC.

V is TRBV5-8 and J is TRBJ2-5; 7 bases are a match to TRBD1. Germline loops: CDR1 SGHTS, CDR2 YDEGEE. The ends lost 1 base at V and 7 bases at J; junction bases unmatched: 10. The CDR3 has 15 amino acids. Here the CDR3 DNA reads TGTGCCAGCAGCTTGTCGGGACAGATTTCCCGGACCCAGTACTTC. It yields the protein CASSLSGQISRTQYF. The whole variable domain, filled in from reference TRBV5-8 and TRBJ2-5, reads EAGVTQSPTHLIKTRGQQATLRCSPISGHTSVYWYQQALGLGLQFLLWYDEGEERNRGNFPPRFSGRQFPNYSSELNVNALELEDSALYLCASSLSGQISRTQYFGPGTRLLVL.

The genes are TRBV19 and TRBJ2-2; 15 bases match TRBD2. The CDR3 covers 14 residues. The junction had 1 base not matched to a gene; V was cut back by 8 bases and J by 6 bases. Germline lookup yields CDR1 LNHDA and CDR2 SQIVND (reference sequence). As DNA, the CDR3 is TGTGCCAGTCGGACTAGCGGGAGGGCCGGGGAGCTGTTTTTT. It translates to CASRTSGRAGELFF.

In this sample, this clone turned up a few times. The CDR3 nucleotides are TGCAGCGCGAGACAGCAAACCAGCTCTGGGGCCAACGTCCTGACTTTC. This gives the protein CSARQQTSSGANVLTF. The rearrangement links TRBV29-1 to TRBJ2-6, with D possibly being TRBD1 (5 bases). V was pared by 7 bases and J by 0 bases, with 16 bases between. CDR1 is SQVTM, CDR2 ANQGSEA, per germline. The CDR3 consists of 16 residues.

The chain is built from TRBV6-5 and TRBJ2-7; D may correspond to TRBD1 or TRBD2 (6 bases each). V dropped 8 bases and J dropped 2 bases, with 10 bases sitting between them. The germline gives CDR1 MNHEY, CDR2 SVGAGI. The CDR3 contains 12 residues. CDR3 bases: TGTGCCAGCGGGCGGGACACCTACGAGCAGTACTTC. It encodes CASGRDTYEQYF.

This chain connects TRBV7-2 to TRBJ2-7; 9 positions agree with TRBD1. The trim removed 2 bases at V and 2 bases at J, leaving 4 bases unmatched. CDR1 and CDR2 from the germline V gene are SGHTA and FQGNSA. There are 15 residues in the CDR3. CDR3 sequence: CASSLMGQGAYEQYF. For the CDR3, the DNA is TGTGCCAGCAGCTTAATGGGACAGGGAGCCTACGAGCAGTACTTC.

The gene calls are TRBV13 and TRBJ2-7; tentatively, D is TRBD2 (5 bases). Germline CDR1 is PRHDT and CDR2 is FYEKMQ (reference sequence). This CDR3 comprises 14 residues. The V end was cut by 5 bases, the J end by 5 bases, with 16 bases between. CDR3 DNA: TGTGCCAGCAGCCTCGAAGGCGGGCCCCACGAGCAGTACTTC. Translation gives CASSLEGGPHEQYF.

By frequency in the sample, this clone is medium-sized. The CDR3 loop reads CASSFSQGNTEAFF. The CDR3 DNA follows: TGTGCCAGCAGCTTTAGCCAGGGTAACACTGAAGCTTTCTTT. The chain joins TRBV5-4 to TRBJ1-1; a possible D gene is TRBD1 (5 bases). Trimming pared 2 bases from V and 2 bases from J, leaving 10 bases between. This CDR3 comprises 14 residues. CDR1 and CDR2 (germline): SGHNT, YYREEE (reference sequence). The full variable domain, with the rest looked up from reference TRBV5-4 and TRBJ1-1, is ETGVTQSPTHLIKTRGQQVTLRCSSQSGHNTVSWYQQALGQGPQFIFQYYREEENGRGNFPPRFSGLQFPNYSSELNVNALELDDSALYLCASSFSQGNTEAFFGQGTRLTVV.

The chain couples TRBV9 to TRBJ1-2; D perhaps matches TRBD1 (5 bases). The CDR3 consists of 14 residues. V lost 3 bases to trimming and J lost 4 bases, with 13 bases between them. CDR1 and CDR2 from the germline V gene are SGDLS and YYNGEE. CDR3 bases: TGTGCCAGCAGCGCAACCGGGGCGTTCTATGGCTACACCTTC. Translation: CASSATGAFYGYTF.

The chain carries TRBV18 and TRBJ2-1; TRBD1 matches 8 bases. CDR3 length: 16 amino acids. V gave up 4 bases and J gave up 3 bases; unmatched junction bases: 8. Germline assignment: CDR1 KGHSH and CDR2 LQKENI. The CDR3 sequence is CASSLLQGTGYNEQFF. The CDR3 DNA sequence: TGTGCCAGCTCACTTCTTCAGGGGACAGGCTACAATGAGCAGTTCTTC.

The CDR3 loop reads CASSLGTGVDTQYF. The DNA of the CDR3 is TGTGCCAGCAGCTTGGGGACAGGGGTGGATACGCAGTATTTT. This sequence joins TRBV6-5 and TRBJ2-3, with TRBD1 matching over 10 bases. The V segment lost 6 bases and the J segment 6 bases; nucleotides outside the gene matches: 6. The CDR3 length is 14 residues. In germline, CDR1 is MNHEY, CDR2 SVGAGI.

This sequence joins TRBV7-2 and TRBJ1-2, with D unresolved. Trimming took 5 bases from V and 4 from J, leaving 14 bases between them. The CDR3 consists of 14 residues. Germline assignment: CDR1 SGHTA and CDR2 FQGNSA. The CDR3 reads CASSTSQGFYGYTF. The CDR3 nucleotides are TGTGCCAGCAGCACCTCCCAAGGGTTCTATGGCTACACCTTC. The complete variable domain, with remaining parts taken from reference TRBV7-2 and TRBJ1-2, reads GAGVSQSPSNKVTEKGKDVELRCDPISGHTALYWYRQSLGQGLEFLIYFQGNSAPDKSGLPSDRFSAERTGGSVSTLTIQRTQQEDSAVYLCASSTSQGFYGYTFGSGTRLTVV.